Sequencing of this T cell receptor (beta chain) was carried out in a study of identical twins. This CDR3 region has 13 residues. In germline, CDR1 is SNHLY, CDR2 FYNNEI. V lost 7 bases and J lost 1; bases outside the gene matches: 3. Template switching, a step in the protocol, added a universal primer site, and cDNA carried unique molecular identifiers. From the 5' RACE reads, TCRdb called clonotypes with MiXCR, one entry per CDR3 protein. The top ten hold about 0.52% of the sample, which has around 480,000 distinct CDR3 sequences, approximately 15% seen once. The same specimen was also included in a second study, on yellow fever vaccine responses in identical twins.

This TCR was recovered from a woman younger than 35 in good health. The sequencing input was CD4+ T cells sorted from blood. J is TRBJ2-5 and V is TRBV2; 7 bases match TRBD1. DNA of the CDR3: TGTGCCAGCAACAGGGGTACCCAAGAGACCCAGTACTTC. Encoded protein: CASNRGTQETQYF.